This TCR beta chain was documented in a study of cytomegalovirus exposure and HLA in healthy donors. The donors were members of the validation cohort, which comprised around 110 subjects and was separate from the first cohort of roughly 700 subjects. Overall study findings and caveats: Subsequent analysis found a tendency for first-cohort TCR clusters to co-occur within the 100 to 150 validation repertoires. Under in vitro conditions, a few CMV-associated chains were confirmed as specific for CMV antigens. About 180 TCR beta chains were listed as cytomegalovirus-associated.

Sequenced by immunoSEQ multiplex PCR; TCRdb stores in-frame clones only, minus some. The data hold around 250,000 clones, with almost 90% observed a single time. About this clone itself: Its antigen is undetermined.

The CDR3 length is 15 residues. The germline CDR1 and CDR2 sequences are MNHEY and SVGAGI. Trimming stripped 4 bases from V and 2 bases from J, with 11 bases between. The chain couples TRBV6-5 to TRBJ2-2; TRBD2 might be the D (5 bases). The specimen sequenced was PBMCs. The sequence was obtained from a woman between 18 and 30 years old in good health and CMV-seronegative. The DNA for the CDR3 is TGTGCCAGCAGTTCCCCACGGGAAAACACCGGGGAGCTGTTTTTT. Its protein product is CASSSPRENTGELFF.